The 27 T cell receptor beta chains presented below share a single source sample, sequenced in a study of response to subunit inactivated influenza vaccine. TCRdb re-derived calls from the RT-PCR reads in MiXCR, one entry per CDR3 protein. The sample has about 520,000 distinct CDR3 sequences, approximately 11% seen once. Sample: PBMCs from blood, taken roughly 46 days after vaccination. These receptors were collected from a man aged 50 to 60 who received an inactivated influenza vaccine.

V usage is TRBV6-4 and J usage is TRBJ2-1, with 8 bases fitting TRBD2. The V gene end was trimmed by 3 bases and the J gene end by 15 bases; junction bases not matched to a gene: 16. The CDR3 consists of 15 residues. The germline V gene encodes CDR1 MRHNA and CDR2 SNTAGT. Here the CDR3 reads CASSELREGHGLGFF. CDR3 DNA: TGTGCCAGCAGTGAGCTTCGGGAGGGCCATGGGTTGGGGTTCTTC.

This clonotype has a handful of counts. DNA of the CDR3: TGCAGTGCTAGGGGGCAGGGGCCCAACTACGAGCAGTACTTC. Protein sequence: CSARGQGPNYEQYF. The chain is built from TRBV20-1 and TRBJ2-7; a weak D match, TRBD1 (6 bases). This CDR3 comprises 14 residues. Germline V gene data show CDR1 as DFQATT and CDR2 as SNEGSKA (reference sequence). V gave up 3 bases and J gave up 3 bases, with 15 bases separating them.

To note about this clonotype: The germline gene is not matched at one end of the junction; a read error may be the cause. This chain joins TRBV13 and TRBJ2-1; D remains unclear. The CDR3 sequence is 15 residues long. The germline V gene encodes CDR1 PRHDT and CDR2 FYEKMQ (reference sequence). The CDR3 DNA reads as TGTGCCAGGGGCCCCGGGCCCCACTCCTGCAATGAGCAGTTCTTC. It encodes CARGPGPHSCNEQFF.

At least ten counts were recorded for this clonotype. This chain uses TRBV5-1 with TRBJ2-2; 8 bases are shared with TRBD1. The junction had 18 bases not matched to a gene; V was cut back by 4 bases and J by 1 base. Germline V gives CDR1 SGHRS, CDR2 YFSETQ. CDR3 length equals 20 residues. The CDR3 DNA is TGCGCCAGCAGCCCTAGGCCGCAGGGGGCGCGAATCAGGAACACCGGGGAGCTGTTTTTT. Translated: CASSPRPQGARIRNTGELFF.

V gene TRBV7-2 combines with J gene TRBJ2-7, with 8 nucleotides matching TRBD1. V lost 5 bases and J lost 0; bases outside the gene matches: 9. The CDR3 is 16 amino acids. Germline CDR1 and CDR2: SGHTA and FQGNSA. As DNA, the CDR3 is TGTGCCAGCAGCCCACAGGGGGGCGGCAGCTCCTACGAGCAGTACTTC. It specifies CASSPQGGGSSYEQYF.

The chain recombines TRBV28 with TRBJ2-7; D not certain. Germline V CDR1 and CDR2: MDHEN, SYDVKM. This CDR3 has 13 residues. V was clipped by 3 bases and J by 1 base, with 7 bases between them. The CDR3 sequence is CASSFTLSYEQYF. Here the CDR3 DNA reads TGTGCCAGCAGTTTTACGTTATCCTACGAGCAGTACTTC.

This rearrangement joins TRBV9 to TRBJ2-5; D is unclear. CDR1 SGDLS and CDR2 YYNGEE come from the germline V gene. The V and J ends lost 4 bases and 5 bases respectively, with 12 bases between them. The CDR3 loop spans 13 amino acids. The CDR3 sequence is CASSLSIGETQYF. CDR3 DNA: TGTGCCAGCAGCTTATCGATAGGGGAGACCCAGTACTTC.

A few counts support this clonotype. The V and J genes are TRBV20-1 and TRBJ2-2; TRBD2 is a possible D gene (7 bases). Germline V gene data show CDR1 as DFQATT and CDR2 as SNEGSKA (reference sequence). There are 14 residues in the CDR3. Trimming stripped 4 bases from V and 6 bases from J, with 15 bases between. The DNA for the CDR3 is TGCAGTGCTAAACTAGGAGGGGGGGCCGGGGAGCTGTTTTTT. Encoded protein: CSAKLGGGAGELFF.

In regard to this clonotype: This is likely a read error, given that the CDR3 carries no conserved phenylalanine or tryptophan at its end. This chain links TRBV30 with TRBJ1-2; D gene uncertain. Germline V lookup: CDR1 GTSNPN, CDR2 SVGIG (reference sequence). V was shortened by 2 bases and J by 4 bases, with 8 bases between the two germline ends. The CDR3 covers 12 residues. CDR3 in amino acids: CAWSRQIYGYTI. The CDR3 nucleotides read TGTGCCTGGAGTCGTCAGATCTATGGCTACACCATC.

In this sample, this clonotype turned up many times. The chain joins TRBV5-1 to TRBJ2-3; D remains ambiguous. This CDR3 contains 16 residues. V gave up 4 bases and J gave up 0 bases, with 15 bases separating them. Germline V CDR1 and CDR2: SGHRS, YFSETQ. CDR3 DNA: TGCGCCAGCAGCCCCCCCTCCGTGGCTAGCACAGATACGCAGTATTTT. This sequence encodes CASSPPSVASTDTQYF.

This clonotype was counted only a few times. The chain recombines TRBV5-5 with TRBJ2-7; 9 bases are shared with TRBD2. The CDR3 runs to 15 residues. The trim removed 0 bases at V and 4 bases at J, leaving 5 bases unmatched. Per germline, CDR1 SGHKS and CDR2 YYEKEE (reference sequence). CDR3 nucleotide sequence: TGTGCCAGCAGCTTGGGGGTTAGCGGGGGATACGAGCAGTACTTC. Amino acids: CASSLGVSGGYEQYF.

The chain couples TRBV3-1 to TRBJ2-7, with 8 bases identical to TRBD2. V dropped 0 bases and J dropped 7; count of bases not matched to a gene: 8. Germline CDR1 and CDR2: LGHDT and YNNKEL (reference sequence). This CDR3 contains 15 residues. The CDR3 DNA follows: TGTGCCAGCAGCCAAGATCCAGCGGGGGAGTGGGAGCAGTACTTC. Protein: CASSQDPAGEWEQYF.

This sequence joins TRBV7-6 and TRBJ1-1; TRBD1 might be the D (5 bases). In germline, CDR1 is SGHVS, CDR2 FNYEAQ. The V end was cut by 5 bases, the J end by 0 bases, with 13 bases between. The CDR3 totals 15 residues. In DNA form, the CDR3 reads TGTGCCAGCAGCAACCGGGACGGGCTGAACACTGAAGCTTTCTTT. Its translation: CASSNRDGLNTEAFF.

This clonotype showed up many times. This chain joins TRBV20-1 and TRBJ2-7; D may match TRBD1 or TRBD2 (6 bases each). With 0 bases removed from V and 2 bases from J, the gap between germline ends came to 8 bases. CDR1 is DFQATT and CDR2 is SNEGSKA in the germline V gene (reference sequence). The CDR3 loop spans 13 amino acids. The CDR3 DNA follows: TGCAGTGCTAGAGATCGGGGGCCCTACGAGCAGTACTTC. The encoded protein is CSARDRGPYEQYF.

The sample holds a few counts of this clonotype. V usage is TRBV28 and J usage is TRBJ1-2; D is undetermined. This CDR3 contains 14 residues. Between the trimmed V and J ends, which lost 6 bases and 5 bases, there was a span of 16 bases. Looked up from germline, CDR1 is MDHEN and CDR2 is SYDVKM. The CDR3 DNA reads TGTGCCAGCAGCCAGCCGGAGCAGAAATATGGCTACACCTTC. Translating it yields CASSQPEQKYGYTF.

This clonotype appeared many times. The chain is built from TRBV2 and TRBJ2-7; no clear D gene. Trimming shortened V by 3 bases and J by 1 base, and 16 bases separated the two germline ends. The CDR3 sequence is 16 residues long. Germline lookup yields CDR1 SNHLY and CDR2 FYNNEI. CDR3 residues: CASSEGWDLLSYEQYF. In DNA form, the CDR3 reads TGTGCCAGCAGTGAGGGTTGGGATTTGTTATCCTACGAGCAGTACTTC.

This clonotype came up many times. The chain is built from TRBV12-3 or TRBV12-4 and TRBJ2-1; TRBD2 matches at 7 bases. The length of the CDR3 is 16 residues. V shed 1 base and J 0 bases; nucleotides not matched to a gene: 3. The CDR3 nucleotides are TGTGCCAGCAGTTTAGGGCGGGGGACCTCCTACAATGAGCAGTTCTTC. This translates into CASSLGRGTSYNEQFF.

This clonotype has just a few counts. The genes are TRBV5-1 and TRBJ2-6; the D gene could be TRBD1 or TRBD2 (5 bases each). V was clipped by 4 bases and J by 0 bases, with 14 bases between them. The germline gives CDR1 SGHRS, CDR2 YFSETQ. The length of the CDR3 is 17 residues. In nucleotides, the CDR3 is TGCGCCAGCAGCCCATGGGCAGGGACCTCTGGGGCCAACGTCCTGACTTTC. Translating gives CASSPWAGTSGANVLTF.

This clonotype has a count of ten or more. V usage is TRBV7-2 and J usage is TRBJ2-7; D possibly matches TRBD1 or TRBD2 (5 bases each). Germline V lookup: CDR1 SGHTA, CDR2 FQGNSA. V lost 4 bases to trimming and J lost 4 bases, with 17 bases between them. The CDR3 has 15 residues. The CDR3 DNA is TGTGCCAGCAGCTCGGGGTTGGGGCCTCAATACGAGCAGTACTTC. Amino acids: CASSSGLGPQYEQYF.

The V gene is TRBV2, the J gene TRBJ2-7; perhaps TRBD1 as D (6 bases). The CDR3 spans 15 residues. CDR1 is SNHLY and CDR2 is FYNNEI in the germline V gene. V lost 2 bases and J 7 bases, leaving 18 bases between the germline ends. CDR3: CASSEMLGRGSEQYF. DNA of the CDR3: TGTGCCAGCAGTGAAATGTTGGGCAGGGGATCAGAGCAGTACTTC. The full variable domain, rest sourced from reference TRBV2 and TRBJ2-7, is EPEVTQTPSHQVTQMGQEVILRCVPISNHLYFYWYRQILGQKVEFLVSFYNNEISEKSEIFDDQFSVERPDGSNFTLKIRSTKLEDSAMYFCASSEMLGRGSEQYFGPGTRLTVT.

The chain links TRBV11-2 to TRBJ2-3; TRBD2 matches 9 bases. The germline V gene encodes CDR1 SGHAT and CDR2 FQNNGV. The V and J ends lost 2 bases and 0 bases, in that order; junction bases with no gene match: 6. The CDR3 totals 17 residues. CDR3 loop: CASSLLAGRLSTDTQYF. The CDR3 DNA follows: TGTGCCAGCAGCTTACTAGCGGGGAGGTTGAGCACAGATACGCAGTATTTT. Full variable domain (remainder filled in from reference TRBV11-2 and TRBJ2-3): EAGVAQSPRYKIIEKRQSVAFWCNPISGHATLYWYQQILGQGPKLLIQFQNNGVVDDSQLPKDRFSAERLKGVDSTLKIQPAKLEDSAVYLCASSLLAGRLSTDTQYFGPGTRLTVL.

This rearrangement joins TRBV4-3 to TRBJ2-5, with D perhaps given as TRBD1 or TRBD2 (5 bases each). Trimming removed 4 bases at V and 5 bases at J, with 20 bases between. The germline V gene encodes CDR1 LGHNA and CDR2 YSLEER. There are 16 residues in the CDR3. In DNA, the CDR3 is TGCGCCAGCAGCCTGGACCTCGGGGCCCTTGGGGAGACCCAGTACTTC. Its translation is CASSLDLGALGETQYF.

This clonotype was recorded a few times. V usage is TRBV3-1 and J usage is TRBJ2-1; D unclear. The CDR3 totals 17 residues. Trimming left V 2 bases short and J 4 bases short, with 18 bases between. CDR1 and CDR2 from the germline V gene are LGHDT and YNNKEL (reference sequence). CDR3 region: CASSQRNYGRVYNEQFF. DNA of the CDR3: TGTGCCAGCAGCCAACGAAACTATGGACGTGTTTACAATGAGCAGTTCTTC.

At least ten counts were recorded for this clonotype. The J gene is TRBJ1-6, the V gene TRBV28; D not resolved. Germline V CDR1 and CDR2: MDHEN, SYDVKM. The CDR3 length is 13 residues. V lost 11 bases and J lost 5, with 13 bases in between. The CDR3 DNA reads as TGTGCCGCCCGGGAGACCAATAATTCACCCCTCCACTTT. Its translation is CAARETNNSPLHF.

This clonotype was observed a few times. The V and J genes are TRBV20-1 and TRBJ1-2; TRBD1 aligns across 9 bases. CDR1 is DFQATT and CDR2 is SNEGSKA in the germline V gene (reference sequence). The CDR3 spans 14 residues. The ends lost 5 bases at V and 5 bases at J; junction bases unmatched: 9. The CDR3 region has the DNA TGCAGTGCTCTTTGGACAGGGGCCGAGTATGGCTACACCTTC. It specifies CSALWTGAEYGYTF.

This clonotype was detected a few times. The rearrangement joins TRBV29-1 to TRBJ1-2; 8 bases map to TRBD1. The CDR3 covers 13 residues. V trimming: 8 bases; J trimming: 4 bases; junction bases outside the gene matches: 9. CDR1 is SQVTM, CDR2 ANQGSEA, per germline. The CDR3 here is CSTEGQAGYGYTF. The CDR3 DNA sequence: TGCAGCACAGAGGGACAGGCCGGCTATGGCTACACCTTC.

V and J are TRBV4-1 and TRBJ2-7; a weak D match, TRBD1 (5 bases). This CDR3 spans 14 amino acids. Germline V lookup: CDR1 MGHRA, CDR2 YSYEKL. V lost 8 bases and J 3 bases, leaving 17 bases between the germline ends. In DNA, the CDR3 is TGCGCCAGCCCTAAGTCGGACAAACTCTACGAGCAGTACTTC. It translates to CASPKSDKLYEQYF.